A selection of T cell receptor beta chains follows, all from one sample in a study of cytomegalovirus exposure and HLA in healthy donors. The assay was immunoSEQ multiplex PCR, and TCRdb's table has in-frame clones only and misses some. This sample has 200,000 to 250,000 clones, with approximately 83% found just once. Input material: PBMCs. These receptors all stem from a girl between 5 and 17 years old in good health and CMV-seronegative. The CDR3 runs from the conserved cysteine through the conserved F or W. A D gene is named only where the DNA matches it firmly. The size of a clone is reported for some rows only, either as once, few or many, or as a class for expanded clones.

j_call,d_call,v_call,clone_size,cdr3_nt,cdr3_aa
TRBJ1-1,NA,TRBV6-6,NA,TGTGCCAGCAGTTACGGGTCAGGGCGCTCTTCTGAAGCTTTCTTT,CASSYGSGRSSEAFF
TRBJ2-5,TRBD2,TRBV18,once,TGTGCCAGCTCACCAGAGCTAGCGGGTACGGGAGAGACCCAGTACTTC,CASSPELAGTGETQYF
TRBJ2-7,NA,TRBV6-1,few,TGTGCCAGCAGTGAACGCAGGGGGGACTACGAGCAGTACTTC,CASSERRGDYEQYF
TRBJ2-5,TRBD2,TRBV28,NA,TGTGCCAGCAGTGAGGGAGGGACTGCCCAAGAGACCCAGTACTTC,CASSEGGTAQETQYF
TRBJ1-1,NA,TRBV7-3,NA,TGTGCCAGCAGCGCCCAGGGGCGGACTGAAGCTTTCTTT,CASSAQGRTEAFF
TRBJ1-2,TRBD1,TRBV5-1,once,TGCGCCAGCAGCTTGGACAACAGGGGATTTGGCTACACCTTC,CASSLDNRGFGYTF
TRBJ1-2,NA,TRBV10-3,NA,TGTGCCATCAGGGCGGCGGACAGTTATGGCTACACCTTC,CAIRAADSYGYTF
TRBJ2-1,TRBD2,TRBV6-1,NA,TGTGCCAGCAGGACTAGCGGGAGCTACAATGAGCAGTTCTTC,CASRTSGSYNEQFF
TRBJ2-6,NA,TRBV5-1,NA,TGCGCCAGCAGCTTGGTGGTGCAGGGAACGTCTGGGGCCAACGTCCTGACTTTC,CASSLVVQGTSGANVLTF
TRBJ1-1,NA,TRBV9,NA,TGTGCCAGCAGCGTAGATGGCGTCAGGGAAGCTTTCTTT,CASSVDGVREAFF
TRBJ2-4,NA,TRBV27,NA,TGTGCCAGCAGTCCCTTGGGGGGGGGCCTTAAAAACATTCAGTACTTC,CASSPLGGGLKNIQYF
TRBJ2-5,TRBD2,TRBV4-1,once,TGCGCCAGCAGCCAGACCCCGGGTAGCGGGAGGCCCAGGGGTCGAGAGACCCAGTACTTC,CASSQTPGSGRPRGRETQYF
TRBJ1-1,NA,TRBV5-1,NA,TGCGCCAGCCGAATGGACCCAGGGGTCTTTTCCACTGAAGCTTTCTTT,CASRMDPGVFSTEAFF
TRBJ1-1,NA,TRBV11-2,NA,TGTGCCAGCAGCTTATCTCTGGGCAACACTGAAGCTTTCTTT,CASSLSLGNTEAFF
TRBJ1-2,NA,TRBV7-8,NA,TGTGCCAGCAGCCCCCAGATGGTGGGGGGTGTCGATGGCTACACCTTC,CASSPQMVGGVDGYTF
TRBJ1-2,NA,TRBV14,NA,TGTGCCAGCAGCCAAGGCCTCGGGGGCTATGGCTACACCTTC,CASSQGLGGYGYTF
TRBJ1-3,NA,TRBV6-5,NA,TGTGCTAAGAGCCCCGGCGGGGGAAACACCATATATTTT,CAKSPGGGNTIYF
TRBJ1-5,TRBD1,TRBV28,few,TGTGCCAGCAGAGGGACAGTCCCTTTAGAGGGCAATCAGCCCCAGCATTTT,CASRGTVPLEGNQPQHF
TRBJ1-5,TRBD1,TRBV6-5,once,TGTGCCAGCAGACAGGACAGGGGTGAACCCCAGCATTTT,CASRQDRGEPQHF
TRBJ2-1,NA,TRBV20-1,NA,TGCAGTGCCACTTACAATGAGCAGTTCTTC,CSATYNEQFF
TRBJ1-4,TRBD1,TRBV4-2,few,TGTGCCAGCCGGACAGGGGCTAGGGAAAAACTGTTTTTT,CASRTGAREKLFF
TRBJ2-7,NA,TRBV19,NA,TGTGCCAGCGCCTTGAGCCCGAGGTCCTACGAGCAGTACTTC,CASALSPRSYEQYF
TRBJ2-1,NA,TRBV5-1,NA,TGCGCCAGCAGCTCGCAGGGGAATTTTTACAATGAGCAGTTCTTC,CASSSQGNFYNEQFF
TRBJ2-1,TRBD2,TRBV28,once,TGTGCCAGCAGTTTAGGACTAGCGGGAGTGGAGGAGCAGTTCTTC,CASSLGLAGVEEQFF
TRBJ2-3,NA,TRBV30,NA,TGTGCCTGGAGGTCTGTCACAGATACGCAGTATTTT,CAWRSVTDTQYF
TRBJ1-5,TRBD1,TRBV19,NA,TGTGCCAGTAGTAAGCCGGGACAGGGAGTGGTTGGCAATCAGCCCCAGCATTTT,CASSKPGQGVVGNQPQHF
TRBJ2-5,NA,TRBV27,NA,TGTGCCAGGTTCCGGACACTCTCAGAGACCCAGTACTTC,CARFRTLSETQYF
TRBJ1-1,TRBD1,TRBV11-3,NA,TGTGCCAGCAGCAGACAGGGCGGGAACACTGAAGCTTTCTTT,CASSRQGGNTEAFF
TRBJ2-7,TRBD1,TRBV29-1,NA,TGCAGCGCTAGAACCGGGACAGGGTACTACGAGCAGTACTTC,CSARTGTGYYEQYF
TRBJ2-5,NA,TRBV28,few,TGTGCCAGCAGTGACCCCGGGAAATACCAAGAGACCCAGTACTTC,CASSDPGKYQETQYF
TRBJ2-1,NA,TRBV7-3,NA,TGTGCCAGCAGCTTAGGAGGGCCTCGCCCTGAGCAGTTCTTC,CASSLGGPRPEQFF
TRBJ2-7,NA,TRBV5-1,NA,TGCGCCAGCAGCCTTACCCCGACGAACGGGTACGAGCAGTACTTC,CASSLTPTNGYEQYF
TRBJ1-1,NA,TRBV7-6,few,TGTGCCAGCAGCTTAGCTTCACAGGCGAACACTGAAGCTTTCTTT,CASSLASQANTEAFF
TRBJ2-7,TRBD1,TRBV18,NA,TGTGCCAGCTCACCACGGACAGGGGACGAGCAGTACTTC,CASSPRTGDEQYF
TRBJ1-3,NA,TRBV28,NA,TGTGCCAGCAGTTTGGGAGGGGCGCGCGGAAACACCATATATTTT,CASSLGGARGNTIYF